This passage covers 23 T cell receptor beta chains from one sample sequenced in a study of control samples from healthy donors and cancer patients. The table came from immunoSEQ multiplex PCR; TCRdb's copy has only in-frame clones and leaves some out. This table holds 57,000 or so clones, around 95% found once. The sequencing sample was made of blood. The origin of the receptors is a man aged 30 to 39 in good health.

The V and J genes are TRBV7-9 and TRBJ1-3; D gene uncertain. V was clipped by 2 bases and J by 4 bases, with 15 bases between them. Germline V gives CDR1 SEHNR, CDR2 FQNEAQ (reference sequence). The CDR3 covers 16 residues. The CDR3 sequence: CASSLTPEGSGNTIYF. The CDR3, as DNA: TGTGCCAGCAGCTTAACCCCTGAGGGATCGGGAAACACCATATATTTT.

To note about this clone: Other DNA sequences in this sample translate to the same CDR3. Written as DNA, the CDR3 is TGTGCCAGCAGTTACCCCGGGGAGCTGTTTTTT. Residues: CASSYPGELFF. This chain uses TRBV6-2 or TRBV6-3 with TRBJ2-2; D gene unclear. The CDR3 length is 11 residues. V was trimmed by 2 bases and J by 6 bases, leaving 1 base between them. Germline lookup yields CDR1 MNHEY and CDR2 SVGEGT.

The J gene is TRBJ1-4, the V gene TRBV7-9; TRBD1 matches at 7 bases. Per the germline V gene, CDR1 is SEHNR and CDR2 is FQNEAQ (reference sequence). There are 19 residues in the CDR3. V dropped 1 base and J dropped 7; count of bases not matched to a gene: 18. CDR3 loop: CASSLESLVIRRDSEKLFF. The CDR3 DNA sequence: TGTGCCAGCAGCTTAGAATCGTTAGTAATCCGGCGGGACAGTGAAAAACTGTTTTTT.

V gene TRBV29-1 combines with J gene TRBJ2-5; the D is unclear. Trimming removed 4 bases from V and 5 bases from J, with 20 bases in between. This CDR3 contains 15 residues. Per germline, CDR1 SQVTM and CDR2 ANQGSEA. CDR3 in amino acids: CSVVGGGLSQETQYF. The CDR3 region has the DNA TGCAGCGTTGTGGGTGGCGGCCTCTCACAGGAGACCCAGTACTTC.

The chain links TRBV6-5 to TRBJ2-5; 9 bases are a match to TRBD1. After removal of 2 bases from V and 4 bases from J, the junction contained 8 bases not matched to a gene. Looked up from germline, CDR1 is MNHEY and CDR2 is SVGAGI. The CDR3 covers 16 residues. The CDR3 loop reads CASSYRGQGWGETQYF. The CDR3 DNA sequence: TGTGCCAGCAGTTACAGGGGACAGGGTTGGGGAGAGACCCAGTACTTC.

As to this clone: Distinct nucleotide sequences in the sample also encode this CDR3. The rearrangement joins TRBV19 to TRBJ2-1; the match to TRBD2 covers 10 bases. This CDR3 has 15 amino acids. Trimming at V came to 1 base and at J to 3 bases, leaving 0 bases not matched to a gene. Germline CDR1 LNHDA, CDR2 SQIVND (reference sequence). The CDR3 is CASSIASGGYNEQFF. CDR3 nucleotides: TGTGCCAGTAGTATAGCTAGCGGGGGCTACAATGAGCAGTTCTTC.

The J gene is TRBJ1-2, the V gene TRBV19; unclear D gene. The germline V gene has CDR1 LNHDA and CDR2 SQIVND (reference sequence). With 7 bases removed from V and 2 bases from J, the gap between germline ends came to 14 bases. The CDR3 is 14 residues long. CDR3 sequence reads: CASTPEQANYGYTF. CDR3 DNA sequence: TGTGCCAGTACTCCGGAACAAGCGAACTATGGCTACACCTTC.

This clone was seen just once. The V call is TRBV7-8, the J call TRBJ1-6, with TRBD1 as a possible D gene (5 bases). V shed 1 base and J shed 9 bases, with 16 bases lying between them. Germline values: CDR1 SGHVS, CDR2 FQNEAQ. The CDR3 spans 16 residues. CDR3 sequence (DNA): TGTGCCAGCAGCTTAGTACGGGGGGGTGAGGGTTCACCCCTCCACTTT. Its protein product is CASSLVRGGEGSPLHF.

This clone was picked up one time. The chain is built from TRBV7-3 and TRBJ2-7, with 7 bases fitting TRBD2. Per germline, CDR1 SGHTA and CDR2 FQGTGA. V was pared by 5 bases and J by 0 bases, with 7 bases of the junction left unmatched. The CDR3 is 15 residues long. The CDR3 DNA follows: TGTGCCAGCAGCCCCCAAGGCGGGAGCTCCTACGAGCAGTACTTC. It codes for CASSPQGGSSYEQYF.

V gene TRBV15 combines with J gene TRBJ1-6; no firm D call. V was trimmed by 0 bases and J by 10 bases, leaving 4 bases between them. The CDR3 loop spans 12 amino acids. Germline V gives CDR1 LNHNV, CDR2 YYDKDF (reference sequence). As DNA, the CDR3 is TGTGCCACCAGCAGAGATTTATCACCCCTCCACTTT. Translation gives CATSRDLSPLHF.

The chain employs TRBV7-9 and TRBJ1-4; D unresolved. Trimming pared 0 bases from V and 10 bases from J, leaving 6 bases between. The CDR3 extends over 12 amino acids. CDR1 and CDR2 (germline): SEHNR, FQNEAQ (reference sequence). CDR3 sequence: CASSLAAGKLFF. Written as DNA, the CDR3 is TGTGCCAGCAGCTTAGCGGCAGGAAAACTGTTTTTT.

The chain uses TRBV7-2 and TRBJ2-7; 7 bases are a match to TRBD2. CDR1 is SGHTA, CDR2 FQGNSA, per germline. This CDR3 spans 14 amino acids. Trimming removed 3 bases from V and 1 base from J; junction bases left unmatched: 3. This CDR3 reads CASSLSGVSYEQYF. In DNA form, the CDR3 reads TGTGCCAGCAGCTTGAGCGGGGTATCCTACGAGCAGTACTTC.

The chain uses TRBV9 and TRBJ1-1; D is undetermined. V was trimmed by 4 bases and J by 3 bases, leaving 16 bases between them. Per the germline V gene, CDR1 is SGDLS and CDR2 is YYNGEE. The CDR3 extends over 15 amino acids. CDR3 residues: CASSPESPDHTEAFF. The CDR3 DNA follows: TGTGCCAGCAGCCCAGAATCCCCAGATCACACTGAAGCTTTCTTT.

This chain's CDR3 is CSVELPGGTQYF. CDR3 in DNA: TGCAGCGTTGAACTACCAGGAGGTACGCAGTATTTT. The V call is TRBV29-1, the J call TRBJ2-3; D might be TRBD2 (5 bases). The V end was cut by 2 bases, the J end by 8 bases, with 11 bases between. Per the germline V gene, CDR1 is SQVTM and CDR2 is ANQGSEA. The CDR3 is made up of 12 amino acids.

This rearrangement joins TRBV4-1 to TRBJ2-2, with TRBD2 matching 11 bases. Germline V gives CDR1 MGHRA, CDR2 YSYEKL. The CDR3 runs 16 residues. Unmatched junction bases numbered 5, after V lost 4 bases and J lost 4 bases. CDR3 protein: CASSRASGRSTGELFF. The DNA of the CDR3 is TGCGCCAGCAGCCGCGCTAGCGGGAGGTCCACCGGGGAGCTGTTTTTT.

This rearrangement joins TRBV4-2 to TRBJ2-2; TRBD2 agrees at 14 bases. J was trimmed by 0 bases and V by 4 bases; bases with no gene match: 7. The CDR3 contains 19 residues. CDR1 is LGHNA, CDR2 YNFKEQ, per germline. CDR3 amino acids: CASSPSWTSGGTNTGELFF. CDR3 bases: TGTGCCAGCAGCCCATCCTGGACTAGCGGGGGGACGAACACCGGGGAGCTGTTTTTT.

This chain joins TRBV4-1 and TRBJ2-7, with TRBD2 matching 9 bases. The CDR3 is 18 residues long. CDR1 and CDR2 from the germline V gene are MGHRA and YSYEKL. The V segment lost 1 base and the J segment 0 bases; nucleotides outside the gene matches: 10. DNA for the CDR3: TGCGCCAGCAGCCAAGGGCCTTCTAGCGGGGTTAACTCCTACGAGCAGTACTTC. As protein: CASSQGPSSGVNSYEQYF.

Worth noting for this clone: Sequence at one end of the junction differs from germline and may be a read error. The chain recombines TRBV13 with TRBJ1-2; the match to TRBD1 covers 8 bases. Germline loops: CDR1 PRHDT, CDR2 FYEKMQ (reference sequence). The CDR3 runs to 13 residues. The CDR3 is CASSYRDRIRPFF. CDR3 coding DNA: TGTGCCAGCAGCTACCGGGACAGGATTCGCCCCTTCTTC.

The chain carries TRBV28 and TRBJ2-7; 7 positions agree with TRBD1. Losses at the gene ends were 4 bases for V and 6 bases for J; bases not matched to a gene: 9. The CDR3 length is 14 residues. CDR1 and CDR2 (germline): MDHEN, SYDVKM. The CDR3 DNA is TGTGCCAGCAGTTCGGGACAGTCTTTCGTCGAGCAGTACTTC. It translates to CASSSGQSFVEQYF.

This clone was picked up one time. The rearrangement links TRBV28 to TRBJ1-1; D might be TRBD1 (6 bases). Germline lookup yields CDR1 MDHEN and CDR2 SYDVKM. The ends were cut back, 7 bases at V and 10 bases at J, with 16 bases in the middle. The CDR3 sequence is 12 residues long. In nucleotides, the CDR3 is TGTGCCAGCAAACCAGACAGGTTACGAGCTTTCTTT. Its protein product is CASKPDRLRAFF.

The V call is TRBV12-5, the J call TRBJ2-1; D unclear. Germline-derived CDR1 and CDR2 are LGHNT and FRNRAP. The CDR3 is 9 residues long. The V end was cut by 8 bases, the J end by 9 bases, with 5 bases between. This CDR3 is CASSCEQFF. Written as DNA, the CDR3 is TGTGCTAGTTCGTGTGAGCAGTTCTTC.

The chain couples TRBV30 to TRBJ2-1, with a possible D match to TRBD1 (5 bases). The ends were cut back, 7 bases at V and 3 bases at J, with 16 bases in the middle. The CDR3 length is 14 residues. From germline, CDR1 is GTSNPN and CDR2 SVGIG (reference sequence). CDR3 nucleotides: TGTGCCTCCCAAACCAGGGTATTCTACAATGAGCAGTTCTTC. Amino acid sequence: CASQTRVFYNEQFF. Combining the CDR3 with reference TRBV30 and TRBJ2-1 gives the whole variable domain SQTIHQWPATLVQPVGSPLSLECTVEGTSNPNLYWYRQAAGRGLQLLFYSVGIGQISSEVPQNLSASRPQDRQFILSSKKLLLSDSGFYLCASQTRVFYNEQFFGPGTRLTVL.

The rearrangement joins TRBV19 to TRBJ2-1, with 13 nucleotides matching TRBD2. CDR3 size: 14 residues. The V gene end was trimmed by 7 bases and the J gene end by 5 bases; junction bases not matched to a gene: 2. Germline V gene data show CDR1 as LNHDA and CDR2 as SQIVND (reference sequence). CDR3 protein: CASTGLAGDNEQFF. CDR3 DNA sequence: TGTGCCAGTACCGGACTAGCGGGAGACAATGAGCAGTTCTTC.